This T cell receptor beta chain came from a study of cytomegalovirus exposure and HLA in healthy donors. The primer mix had 60 Vbeta and 13 Jbeta primers. Only in-frame clones appear in the TCRdb table, and some are missing; sequencing was by immunoSEQ multiplex PCR. This sample has about 100,000 clones, with roughly three quarters found just once. In its sample, this clone was seen once. Per the germline V gene, CDR1 is LNHDA and CDR2 is SQIVND (reference sequence). This CDR3 is 15 amino acids long. The J segment lost 4 bases and the V segment lost 4 bases, leaving 8 bases of the junction unmatched. The sequence was collected from a woman aged 60-70 years in good health and CMV-seronegative. The chain recombines TRBV19 with TRBJ2-7; 9 nucleotides align to TRBD1. Specimen: PBMCs. Written as DNA, the CDR3 is TGTGCCAGTAGTACCGTCAACAGGGGGCGGTACGAGCAGTACTTC. The encoded protein is CASSTVNRGRYEQYF.